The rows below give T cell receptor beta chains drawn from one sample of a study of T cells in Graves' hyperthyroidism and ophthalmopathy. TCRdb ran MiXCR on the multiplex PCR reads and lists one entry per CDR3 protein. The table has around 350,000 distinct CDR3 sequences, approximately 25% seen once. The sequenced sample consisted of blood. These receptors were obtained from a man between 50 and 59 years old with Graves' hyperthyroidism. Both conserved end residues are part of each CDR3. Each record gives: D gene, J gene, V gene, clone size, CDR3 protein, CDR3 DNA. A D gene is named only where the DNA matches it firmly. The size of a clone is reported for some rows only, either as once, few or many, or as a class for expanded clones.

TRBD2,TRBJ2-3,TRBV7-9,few,CASSLRLASGRTDTQYF,TGTGCCAGCAGCCTCAGGCTAGCTAGCGGGAGAACAGATACGCAGTATTTT
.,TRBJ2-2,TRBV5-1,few,CASSLGSGELFF,TGCGCCAGCAGCTTGGGTTCCGGGGAGCTGTTTTTT
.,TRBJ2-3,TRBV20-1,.,CSARGTDGTDTQYF,TGCAGTGCTAGAGGGACTGACGGCACAGATACGCAGTATTTT
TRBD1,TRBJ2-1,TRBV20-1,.,CSASSRTGAGHEQFF,TGCAGTGCTAGCTCTCGCACAGGGGCGGGCCATGAGCAGTTCTTC
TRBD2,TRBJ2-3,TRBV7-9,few,CASSLGLAGVLDTQYF,TGTGCCAGCAGCCTGGGACTAGCGGGAGTTTTAGATACGCAGTATTTT
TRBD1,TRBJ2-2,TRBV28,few,CASSPGTGNTGELFF,TGTGCCAGCAGTCCCGGGACAGGGAACACCGGGGAGCTGTTTTTT
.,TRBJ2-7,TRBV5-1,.,CASSSTPNEQYF,TGCGCCAGCAGCTCAACTCCCAACGAGCAGTACTTC
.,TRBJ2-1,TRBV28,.,CASSLSATEQFF,TGTGCCAGCAGTTTATCTGCGACCGAGCAGTTCTTC
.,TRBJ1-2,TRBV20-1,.,CSARVSNGRNYGYTF,TGCAGTGCTAGAGTATCCAACGGGCGGAACTATGGCTACACCTTC
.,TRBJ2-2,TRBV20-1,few,CSARTGTGELFF,TGCAGTGCTAGAACAGGAACCGGGGAGCTGTTTTTT
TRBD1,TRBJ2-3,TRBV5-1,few,CASSLSGTAADTQYF,TGCGCCAGCAGCCTTTCCGGGACAGCTGCAGATACGCAGTATTTT
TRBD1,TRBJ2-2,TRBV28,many,CASSTWGDRGTSENTGELFF,TGTGCCAGCAGTACGTGGGGGGACAGGGGTACTAGCGAGAACACCGGGGAGCTGTTTTTT
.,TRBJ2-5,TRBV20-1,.,CSAREQANQETQYF,TGCAGTGCTAGGGAACAGGCAAACCAAGAGACCCAGTACTTC
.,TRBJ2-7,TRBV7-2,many,CASSQGRSSYEQYF,TGTGCCAGCAGCCAAGGACGGAGTTCCTACGAGCAGTACTTC
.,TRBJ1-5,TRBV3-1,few,CASSQDLGDQPQHF,TGTGCCAGCAGCCAAGATTTGGGTGATCAGCCCCAGCATTTT
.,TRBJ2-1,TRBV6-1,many,CASSLSQLAYNEQFF,TGTGCCAGCAGCCTCAGCCAACTGGCCTACAATGAGCAGTTCTTC
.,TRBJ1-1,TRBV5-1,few,CASSLISGGLNTEAFF,TGCGCCAGCAGCTTGATATCAGGAGGGTTGAACACTGAAGCTTTCTTT
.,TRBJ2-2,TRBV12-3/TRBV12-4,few,CASIPGPMNTGELFF,TGTGCCAGCATCCCCGGGCCGATGAACACCGGGGAGCTGTTTTTT
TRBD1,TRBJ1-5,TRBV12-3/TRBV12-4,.,CASSLRQGVSQPQHF,TGTGCCAGCAGTTTAAGACAGGGGGTAAGTCAGCCCCAGCATTTT
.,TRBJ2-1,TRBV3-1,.,CASSRGDSYNEQFF,TGTGCCAGCAGCCGGGGGGACTCCTACAATGAGCAGTTCTTC
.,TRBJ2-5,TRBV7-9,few,CASSLNLGREKETQYF,TGTGCCAGCAGCTTAAATCTCGGGCGGGAAAAAGAGACCCAGTACTTC
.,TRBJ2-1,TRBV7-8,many,CASSFQGGNEQFF,TGTGCCAGCAGCTTTCAGGGGGGGAATGAGCAGTTCTTC
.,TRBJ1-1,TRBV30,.,CAWDGQSLGEAFF,TGTGCCTGGGACGGACAGTCCTTAGGGGAAGCTTTCTTT
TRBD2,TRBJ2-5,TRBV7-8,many,CASSLFRGGSSVETQYF,TGTGCCAGCAGCTTATTTCGGGGGGGATCCTCGGTAGAGACCCAGTACTTC
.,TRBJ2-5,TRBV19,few,CASIINCSGCSQETQYF,TGTGCCAGTATAATTAATTGTAGCGGATGCTCTCAAGAGACCCAGTACTTC
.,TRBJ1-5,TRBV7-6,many,CASSPGQYSNQPQHF,TGTGCCAGCAGTCCCGGACAGTATAGCAATCAGCCCCAGCATTTT
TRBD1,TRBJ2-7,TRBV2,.,CASSGGTGNWNEQYF,TGTGCCAGCAGTGGCGGGACAGGGAATTGGAACGAGCAGTACTTC
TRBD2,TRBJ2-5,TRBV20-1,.,CSARDRLAGQETQYF,TGCAGTGCTAGAGATCGCCTAGCGGGCCAAGAGACCCAGTACTTC
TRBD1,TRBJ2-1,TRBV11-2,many,CASRTGTGGSNEQFF,TGTGCCAGCAGGACCGGGACAGGGGGCTCCAATGAGCAGTTCTTC
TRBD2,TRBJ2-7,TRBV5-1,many,CASSANSGSSHEQYF,TGCGCCAGCAGCGCCAATAGCGGGAGTAGCCACGAGCAGTACTTC
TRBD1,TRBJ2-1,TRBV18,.,CASSPPGRDRAYNEQFF,TGTGCCAGCTCACCTCCCGGTCGGGACAGGGCCTACAATGAGCAGTTCTTC
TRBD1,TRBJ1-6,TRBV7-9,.,CASSFPTGGVPLHF,TGTGCCAGCAGCTTCCCTACAGGGGGTGTCCCCCTCCACTTT
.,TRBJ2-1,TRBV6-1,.,CASSAPAGSYNEQFF,TGTGCCAGCAGTGCCCCAGCGGGCTCCTACAATGAGCAGTTCTTC
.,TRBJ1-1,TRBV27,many,CASSLTGLGEGTEAFF,TGTGCCAGCAGTTTAACAGGCTTAGGAGAGGGGACTGAAGCTTTCTTT
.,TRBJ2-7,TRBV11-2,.,CASSLADRTYEQYF,TGTGCCAGCAGCTTAGCCGACCGTACCTACGAGCAGTACTTC
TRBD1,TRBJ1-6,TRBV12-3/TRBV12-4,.,CATRTSDRGPNSPLHF,TGTGCCACCAGGACCTCCGACAGGGGGCCTAATTCACCCCTCCACTTT
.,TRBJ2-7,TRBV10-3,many,CAISPTGYEQYF,TGTGCCATCAGTCCGACAGGCTACGAGCAGTACTTC
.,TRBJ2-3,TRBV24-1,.,CATSVKVSDTQYF,TGTGCCACCAGTGTGAAGGTATCAGATACGCAGTATTTT
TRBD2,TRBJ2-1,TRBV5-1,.,CASSLAVAGGRGEQFF,TGCGCCAGCAGCTTGGCCGTAGCGGGAGGGCGGGGTGAGCAGTTCTTC
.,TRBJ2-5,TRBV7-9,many,CASSRVPSSAQETQYF,TGTGCCAGCAGCCGAGTCCCTTCTAGCGCCCAAGAGACCCAGTACTTC
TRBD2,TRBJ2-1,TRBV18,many,CASSPPSGSRNEQFF,TGTGCCAGCTCACCACCTAGCGGGAGTAGGAATGAGCAGTTCTTC
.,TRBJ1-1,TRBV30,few,CAWGSNTEAFF,TGTGCCTGGGGCTCGAACACTGAAGCTTTCTTT
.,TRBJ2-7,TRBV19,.,CASSPRGVEEQYF,TGTGCCAGTAGTCCCCGAGGGGTGGAGGAGCAGTACTTC
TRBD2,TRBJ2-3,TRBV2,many,CASSEQRISGRALADTQYF,TGTGCCAGCAGTGAACAGCGGATAAGCGGGAGGGCCCTTGCAGATACGCAGTATTTT
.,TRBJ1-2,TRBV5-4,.,CASSYQEGNYGYTF,TGTGCCAGCAGCTACCAAGAGGGGAACTATGGCTACACCTTC
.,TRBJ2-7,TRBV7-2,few,CASSPRVPGHEQYF,TGTGCCAGCAGCCCCAGGGTACCTGGGCACGAGCAGTACTTC
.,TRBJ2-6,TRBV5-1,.,CASSLGPSGANVLTF,TGCGCCAGCAGCTTGGGGCCGTCTGGGGCCAACGTCCTGACTTTC
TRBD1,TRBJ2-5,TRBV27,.,CASSLRLRQGYQETQYF,TGTGCCAGCAGTTTACGCCTTAGACAGGGCTACCAAGAGACCCAGTACTTC
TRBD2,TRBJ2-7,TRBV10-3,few,CAISRLAGRYEQYF,TGTGCCATCAGCAGACTAGCGGGTCGCTACGAGCAGTACTTC
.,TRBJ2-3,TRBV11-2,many,CASSLERGLTDTQYF,TGTGCCAGCAGCTTAGAACGGGGACTCACAGATACGCAGTATTTT
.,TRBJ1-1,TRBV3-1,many,CASSQVSPNTEAFF,TGTGCCAGCAGCCAAGTAAGCCCCAACACTGAAGCTTTCTTC
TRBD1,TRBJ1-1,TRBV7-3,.,CASSLASGTGGNTEAFF,TGTGCCAGCAGCCTAGCCTCCGGGACAGGGGGTAACACTGAAGCTTTCTTT
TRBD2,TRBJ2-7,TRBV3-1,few,CASSQVPGTSGGGEQYF,TGTGCCAGCAGCCAAGTACCAGGGACTAGCGGAGGGGGTGAGCAGTACTTC